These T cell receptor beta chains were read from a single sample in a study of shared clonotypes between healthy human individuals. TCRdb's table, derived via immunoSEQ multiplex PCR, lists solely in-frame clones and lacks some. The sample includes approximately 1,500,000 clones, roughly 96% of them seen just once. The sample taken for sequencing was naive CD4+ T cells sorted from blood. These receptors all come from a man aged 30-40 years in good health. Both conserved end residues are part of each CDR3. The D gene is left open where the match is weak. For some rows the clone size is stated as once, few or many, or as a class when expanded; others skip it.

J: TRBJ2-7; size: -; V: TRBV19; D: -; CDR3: CASMGSESYEQYF; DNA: TGTGCCAGCATGGGGTCCGAGAGTTACGAGCAGTACTTC
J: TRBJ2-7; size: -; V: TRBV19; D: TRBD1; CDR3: CAIEGTAHSYEQYF; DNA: TGTGCCATAGAAGGGACAGCACACTCCTACGAGCAGTACTTC
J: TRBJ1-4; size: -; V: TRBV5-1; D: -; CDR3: CASSLGRQAEKLFF; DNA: TGCGCCAGCAGCTTGGGGCGACAGGCAGAAAAACTGTTTTTT
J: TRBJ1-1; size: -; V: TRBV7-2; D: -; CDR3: CASSLGWAEAFF; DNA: TGTGCCAGCAGCTTAGGATGGGCTGAAGCTTTCTTT
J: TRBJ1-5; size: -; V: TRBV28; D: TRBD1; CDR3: CASSLQQGAQGSNQPQHF; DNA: TGTGCCAGCAGTTTGCAACAGGGGGCCCAAGGTAGCAATCAGCCCCAGCATTTT
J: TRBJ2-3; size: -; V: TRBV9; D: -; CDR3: CASRRRETDTQYF; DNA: TGTGCCAGCAGAAGGAGGGAGACAGATACGCAGTATTTT
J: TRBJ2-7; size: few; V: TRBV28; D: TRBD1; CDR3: CASRGQGRNYEQYF; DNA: TGTGCCAGCAGGGGACAGGGTAGGAACTACGAGCAGTACTTC
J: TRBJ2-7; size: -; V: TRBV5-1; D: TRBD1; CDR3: CASSAQGGSYEQYF; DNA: TGCGCCAGCAGCGCACAGGGGGGCTCCTACGAGCAGTACTTC
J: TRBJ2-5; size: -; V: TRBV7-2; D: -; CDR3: CASSLVGISFETQYF; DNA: TGTGCCAGCAGCCTGGTAGGAATCTCCTTTGAGACCCAGTACTTC
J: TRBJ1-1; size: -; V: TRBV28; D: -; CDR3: CASSPGALNTEAFF; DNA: TGTGCCAGCAGCCCGGGGGCCTTAAACACTGAAGCTTTCTTT
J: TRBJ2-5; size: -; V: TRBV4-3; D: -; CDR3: CASGVVGETQYF; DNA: TGCGCCAGCGGCGTAGTAGGAGAGACCCAGTACTTC
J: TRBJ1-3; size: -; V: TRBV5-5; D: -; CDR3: CASSRGQPGNTIYF; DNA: TGTGCCAGCAGCCGAGGACAGCCAGGAAACACCATATATTTT
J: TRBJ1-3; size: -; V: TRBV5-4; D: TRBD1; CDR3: CASSKGGQGALSGNTIYF; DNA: TGTGCCAGCAGTAAGGGGGGACAGGGGGCGCTTTCTGGAAACACCATATATTTT
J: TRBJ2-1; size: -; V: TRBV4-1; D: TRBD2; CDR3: CASSPRLAGGSRDEQFF; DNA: TGCGCCAGCAGCCCGAGACTAGCGGGAGGCTCAAGGGATGAGCAGTTCTTC
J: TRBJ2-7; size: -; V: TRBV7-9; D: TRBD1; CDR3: CASSPGDRAHSYEQYF; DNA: TGTGCCAGCAGCCCCGGGGACAGGGCCCATTCCTACGAGCAGTACTTC
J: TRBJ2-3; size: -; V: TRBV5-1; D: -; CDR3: CASSLESTDTQYF; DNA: TGCGCCAGCAGCTTGGAGTCCACAGATACGCAGTATTTT
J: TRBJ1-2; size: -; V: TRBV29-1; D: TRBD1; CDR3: CSVEALPGDRVDGYTF; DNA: TGCAGCGTTGAAGCCCTCCCCGGGGACAGGGTGGATGGCTACACCTTC
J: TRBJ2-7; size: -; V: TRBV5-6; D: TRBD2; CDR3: CASSRLAGGANEQYF; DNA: TGTGCCAGCAGCCGCCTGGCGGGAGGGGCAAACGAGCAGTACTTC
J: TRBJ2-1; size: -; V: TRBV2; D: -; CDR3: CASTRRGRELADEQFF; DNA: TGTGCCAGCACCCGAAGGGGACGGGAGCTCGCCGATGAGCAGTTCTTC
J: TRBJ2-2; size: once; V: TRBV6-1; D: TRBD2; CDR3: CASSASGTNTGELFF; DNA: TGTGCCAGCAGTGCTAGCGGAACGAACACCGGGGAGCTGTTTTTT
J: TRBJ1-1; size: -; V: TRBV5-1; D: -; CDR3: CASSLSQGPSEAFF; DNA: TGCGCCAGCAGCTTGTCGCAGGGTCCTTCCGAAGCTTTCTTT
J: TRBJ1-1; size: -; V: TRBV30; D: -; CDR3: CAWSVDIRLRVNTEAFF; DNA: TGTGCCTGGAGTGTAGATATCAGACTCAGAGTGAACACTGAAGCTTTCTTT
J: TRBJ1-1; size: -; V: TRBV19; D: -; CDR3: CASSLRLNTEAFF; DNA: TGTGCCAGTAGTCTTAGATTGAACACTGAAGCTTTCTTT
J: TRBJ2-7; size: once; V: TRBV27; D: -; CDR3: CASRTVYEQYF; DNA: TGTGCCAGCCGAACAGTCTACGAGCAGTACTTC
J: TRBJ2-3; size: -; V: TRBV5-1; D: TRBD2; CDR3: CASSSAGGRGTDTQYF; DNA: TGCGCCAGCAGCTCGGCGGGAGGGCGGGGCACAGATACGCAGTATTTT
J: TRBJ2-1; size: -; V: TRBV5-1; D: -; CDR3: CASSLDTTNEQFF; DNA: TGCGCCAGCAGCTTGGACACTACGAATGAGCAGTTCTTC
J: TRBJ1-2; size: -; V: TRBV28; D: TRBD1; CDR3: CASSFPSGTGDYGYTF; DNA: TGTGCCAGCAGTTTCCCTTCCGGGACAGGGGACTATGGCTACACCTTC
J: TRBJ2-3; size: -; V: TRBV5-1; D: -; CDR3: CASSLKHSTDTQYF; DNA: TGCGCCAGCAGCTTGAAACATTCTACAGATACGCAGTATTTT
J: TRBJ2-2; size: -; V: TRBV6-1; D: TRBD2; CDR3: CASSRLAANTGELFF; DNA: TGTGCCAGCAGCCGACTAGCGGCGAACACCGGGGAGCTGTTTTTT
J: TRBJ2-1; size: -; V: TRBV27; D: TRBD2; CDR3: CASSPLGLAGGNEQFF; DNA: TGTGCCAGCAGTCCCCTGGGACTAGCCGGGGGCAATGAGCAGTTCTTC
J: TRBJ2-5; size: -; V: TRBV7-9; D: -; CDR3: CASSIVETQYF; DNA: TGTGCCAGCAGCATAGTAGAGACCCAGTACTTC
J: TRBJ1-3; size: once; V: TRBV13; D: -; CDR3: CASSSIGLSGNTIYF; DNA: TGTGCCAGCAGCTCCATCGGGTTGTCTGGAAACACCATATATTTT
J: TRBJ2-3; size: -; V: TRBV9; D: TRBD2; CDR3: CASSALAGGIDTQYF; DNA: TGTGCCAGCAGCGCGCTAGCGGGAGGCATAGATACGCAGTATTTT
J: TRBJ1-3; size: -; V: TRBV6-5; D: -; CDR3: CASSRISGNTIYF; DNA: TGTGCCAGCAGTCGGATCTCTGGAAACACCATATATTTT
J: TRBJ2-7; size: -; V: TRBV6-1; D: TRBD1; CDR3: CASRTDRAISYEQYF; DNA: TGTGCCAGCAGAACCGACAGGGCCATCTCCTACGAGCAGTACTTC
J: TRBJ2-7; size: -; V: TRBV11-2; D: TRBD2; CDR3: CASSIRIAGFSYEQYF; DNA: TGTGCCAGCAGCATTCGGATAGCGGGTTTCTCCTACGAGCAGTACTTC
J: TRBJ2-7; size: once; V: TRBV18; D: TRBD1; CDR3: CASSPFRQGNHEQYF; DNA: TGTGCCAGCTCACCATTCCGACAGGGGAACCACGAGCAGTACTTC
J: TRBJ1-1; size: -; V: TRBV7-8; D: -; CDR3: CASSLIVGRGSLAFF; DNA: TGTGCCAGCAGCTTAATAGTAGGCAGGGGAAGCTTGGCTTTCTTT
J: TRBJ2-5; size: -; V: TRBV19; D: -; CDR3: CASRIQGVGQETQYF; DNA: TGTGCCAGTAGAATCCAAGGGGTGGGTCAAGAGACCCAGTACTTC
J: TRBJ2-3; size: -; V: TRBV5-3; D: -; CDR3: CARSLMMADTQYF; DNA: TGTGCCAGAAGCCTCATGATGGCAGATACGCAGTATTTT
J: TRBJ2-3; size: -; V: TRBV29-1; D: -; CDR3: CSVEQRSTDTQYF; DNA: TGCAGCGTTGAACAGAGAAGCACAGATACGCAGTATTTT
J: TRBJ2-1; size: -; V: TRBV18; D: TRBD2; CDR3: CASSPLAGGPFDEQFF; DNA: TGTGCCAGCTCACCTCTAGCGGGAGGGCCTTTTGATGAGCAGTTCTTC
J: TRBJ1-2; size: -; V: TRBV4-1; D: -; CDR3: CASSHLYGYTF; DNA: TGCGCCAGCAGCCACCTCTATGGCTACACCTTC
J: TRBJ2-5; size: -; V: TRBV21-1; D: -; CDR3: CASTGWGRVETQYF; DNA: TGTGCCAGCACCGGCTGGGGGCGAGTGGAGACCCAGTACTTC
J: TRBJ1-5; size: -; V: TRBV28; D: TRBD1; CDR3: CASSPTIGQGSGNQPQHF; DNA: TGTGCCAGCAGTCCCACGATAGGACAGGGATCGGGCAATCAGCCCCAGCATTTT